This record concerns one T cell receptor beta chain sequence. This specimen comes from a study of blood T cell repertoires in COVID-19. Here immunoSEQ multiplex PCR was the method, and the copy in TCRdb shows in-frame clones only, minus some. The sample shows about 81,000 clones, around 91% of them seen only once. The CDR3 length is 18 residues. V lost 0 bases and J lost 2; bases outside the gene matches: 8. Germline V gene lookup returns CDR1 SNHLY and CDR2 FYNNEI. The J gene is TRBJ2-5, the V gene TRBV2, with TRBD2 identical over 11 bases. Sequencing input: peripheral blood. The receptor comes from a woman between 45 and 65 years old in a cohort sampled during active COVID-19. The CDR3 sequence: CASSEALPGLAAQETQYF. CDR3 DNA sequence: TGTGCCAGCAGTGAAGCCTTACCGGGACTAGCGGCACAAGAGACCCAGTACTTC. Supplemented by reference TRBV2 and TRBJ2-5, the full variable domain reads EPEVTQTPSHQVTQMGQEVILRCVPISNHLYFYWYRQILGQKVEFLVSFYNNEISEKSEIFDDQFSVERPDGSNFTLKIRSTKLEDSAMYFCASSEALPGLAAQETQYFGPGTRLLVL.